This T cell receptor (beta chain) was documented in a study of CD8 T cells in Susac syndrome. The multiple sclerosis controls comprised treatment-naive patients whose relapsing-remitting disease was stable or active. The CD8+ and CD4+ T cells were isolated magnetically using a negative isolation approach, whereas the TEMRA cells were enriched by FACS. RNA, at about 0.45 to 1 ug, was reverse transcribed with random hexamers. The immunoSEQ assay covered 54 Vbeta and 13 Jbeta segments for CDR3. MiXCR, applied by TCRdb to the immunoSEQ multiplex PCR reads, yields one record per CDR3 protein. Among some 260,000 distinct CDR3 sequences, 85% were seen once, and the ten largest hold about 0.11%. Trimming left V 5 bases short and J 6 bases short, with 17 bases between. The CDR3 contains 14 residues. Looked up from germline, CDR1 is SGHKS and CDR2 is YYEKEE (reference sequence).

The chain is built from TRBV5-5 and TRBJ1-2, with D possibly being TRBD1 (6 bases). The specimen was CD8+ T cells from PBMCs. This clonotype originated in a human donor with multiple sclerosis. The DNA of the CDR3 is TGTGCCAGCAGTCGCTTGGGGGGGGCTGATGGCTACACCTTC. It yields the protein CASSRLGGADGYTF.